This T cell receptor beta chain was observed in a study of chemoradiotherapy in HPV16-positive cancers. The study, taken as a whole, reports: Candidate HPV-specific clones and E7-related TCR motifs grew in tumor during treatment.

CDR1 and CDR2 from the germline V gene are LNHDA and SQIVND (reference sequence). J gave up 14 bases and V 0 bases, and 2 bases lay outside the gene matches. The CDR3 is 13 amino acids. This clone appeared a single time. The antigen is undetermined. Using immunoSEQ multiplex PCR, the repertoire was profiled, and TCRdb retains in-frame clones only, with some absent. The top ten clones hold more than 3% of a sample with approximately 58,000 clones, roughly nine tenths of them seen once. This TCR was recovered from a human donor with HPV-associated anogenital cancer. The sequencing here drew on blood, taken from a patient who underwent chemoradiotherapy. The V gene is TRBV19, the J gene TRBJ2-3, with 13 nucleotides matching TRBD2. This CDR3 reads CASSIEGLAGWYF. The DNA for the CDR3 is TGTGCCAGTAGTATAGAGGGACTAGCGGGATGGTATTTT.